Listed below are T cell receptor beta chains from one sample, sequenced in a study of blood T cells in healthy people across ages. MiXCR was run by TCRdb on the 5' RACE reads, yielding one entry per CDR3 protein. In the table there are about 1,400,000 distinct CDR3 sequences, roughly 40% of which are singletons. The sample taken for sequencing was blood. These TCRs come from a young woman in good health. Each CDR3 is given with its conserved first and last residue. Fields, in order: CDR3 length, V gene, D gene, clone size, J gene, CDR3 DNA, CDR3 protein. D genes are given only for firm matches. For some rows the clone size is stated as once, few or many, or as a class when expanded; others skip it.

len: 13; v_gene: TRBV5-5; d_gene: NA; abundance: many; j_gene: TRBJ1-4; CDR3nt: TGTGCCAGCAGTCCGATGGCGGTGGAAAAACTGTTTTTT; CDR3aa: CASSPMAVEKLFF
len: 16; v_gene: TRBV7-2; d_gene: TRBD2; abundance: NA; j_gene: TRBJ2-7; CDR3nt: TGTGCCAGCAGCAAAGAGGGGACTAGCAGTTACAATGAGCAGTACTTC; CDR3aa: CASSKEGTSSYNEQYF
len: 17; v_gene: TRBV27; d_gene: TRBD1; abundance: NA; j_gene: TRBJ1-2; CDR3nt: TGTGCCAGCAGTCCCCAACAGGGGGCGTCCCCTTTCTATGGCTACACCTTC; CDR3aa: CASSPQQGASPFYGYTF
len: 18; v_gene: TRBV4-1; d_gene: TRBD2; abundance: NA; j_gene: TRBJ2-7; CDR3nt: TGCGCCAGCAGCCAAGATCCAGCGGGAGGGCTCAGCTCCTACGAGCAGTACTTC; CDR3aa: CASSQDPAGGLSSYEQYF
len: 16; v_gene: TRBV5-1; d_gene: TRBD2; abundance: many; j_gene: TRBJ2-3; CDR3nt: TGCGCCAGCAGCTCCGGGACTAGCGGGAGCACAGATACGCAGTATTTT; CDR3aa: CASSSGTSGSTDTQYF
len: 12; v_gene: TRBV5-1; d_gene: TRBD1; abundance: NA; j_gene: TRBJ1-2; CDR3nt: TGCGCCAGCAGCTCTGGGACAGATGGCCACACCTTC; CDR3aa: CASSSGTDGHTF
len: 16; v_gene: TRBV2; d_gene: NA; abundance: many; j_gene: TRBJ2-6; CDR3nt: TGTGCCAGCAGTGGATCCAGGGTTTCTGGGGCCAACGTCCTGACTTTC; CDR3aa: CASSGSRVSGANVLTF
len: 13; v_gene: TRBV11-1; d_gene: NA; abundance: NA; j_gene: TRBJ2-2; CDR3nt: TGTGCCAGCACTACCCCGGGAGCCGGGGAGCTGTTTTTT; CDR3aa: CASTTPGAGELFF
len: 14; v_gene: TRBV5-6; d_gene: NA; abundance: NA; j_gene: TRBJ2-7; CDR3nt: TGTGCCAGCAGCTTGGACAGGGCAGTGGGCGAGCAGTACTTC; CDR3aa: CASSLDRAVGEQYF
len: 13; v_gene: TRBV6-2/TRBV6-3; d_gene: NA; abundance: NA; j_gene: TRBJ2-3; CDR3nt: TGTGCCAGCAGTTACTCGAGATTAGATACGCAGTATTTT; CDR3aa: CASSYSRLDTQYF
len: 13; v_gene: TRBV5-1; d_gene: NA; abundance: NA; j_gene: TRBJ2-7; CDR3nt: TGCGCCAGCAGCTTGGAAGAAAACTACGAGCAGTACTTC; CDR3aa: CASSLEENYEQYF
len: 15; v_gene: TRBV9; d_gene: TRBD2; abundance: few; j_gene: TRBJ2-7; CDR3nt: TGTGCCAGCAGCGGAAGAGCGGGAGCATCCTACGAGCAGTACTTC; CDR3aa: CASSGRAGASYEQYF
len: 11; v_gene: TRBV9; d_gene: NA; abundance: many; j_gene: TRBJ1-2; CDR3nt: TGTGCCAGCAGCGTACAGGGCGGCTACACCTTC; CDR3aa: CASSVQGGYTF
len: 15; v_gene: TRBV4-2; d_gene: TRBD2; abundance: few; j_gene: TRBJ2-1; CDR3nt: TGTGCCAGCAGCCAAGTTACTAGCGGGATGGTTGAGCAGTTCTTC; CDR3aa: CASSQVTSGMVEQFF
len: 16; v_gene: TRBV7-9; d_gene: NA; abundance: once; j_gene: TRBJ2-7; CDR3nt: TGTGCCAGCAGCTTAGAGGACCCTCGAAACTACAATGAGCAGTACTTC; CDR3aa: CASSLEDPRNYNEQYF
len: 12; v_gene: TRBV3-1; d_gene: NA; abundance: NA; j_gene: TRBJ1-2; CDR3nt: TGTGCCAGCAGCCAATCTGCCTATGGCTACACCTTC; CDR3aa: CASSQSAYGYTF
len: 10; v_gene: TRBV20-1; d_gene: NA; abundance: many; j_gene: TRBJ1-2; CDR3nt: TGCAGTGCTGGGAACTATGGCTACACCTTC; CDR3aa: CSAGNYGYTF
len: 12; v_gene: TRBV30; d_gene: NA; abundance: NA; j_gene: TRBJ1-2; CDR3nt: TGTGCCTGGAGTGCAGGGTACATTGGCTACACCTTC; CDR3aa: CAWSAGYIGYTF
len: 14; v_gene: TRBV7-2; d_gene: NA; abundance: NA; j_gene: TRBJ2-3; CDR3nt: TGTGCCAGCAGCTTTGGGACTGACACAGATACGCAGTATTTT; CDR3aa: CASSFGTDTDTQYF
len: 15; v_gene: TRBV12-3/TRBV12-4; d_gene: NA; abundance: NA; j_gene: TRBJ2-3; CDR3nt: TGTGCCAGCAGTCCAAGAGGGGGGACCACAGATACGCAGTATTTT; CDR3aa: CASSPRGGTTDTQYF
len: 14; v_gene: TRBV12-3/TRBV12-4; d_gene: TRBD2; abundance: few; j_gene: TRBJ2-1; CDR3nt: TGTGCCAGCAGTTTAGTTAGGGAGGGGAATGAGCAGTTCTTC; CDR3aa: CASSLVREGNEQFF
len: 16; v_gene: TRBV24-1; d_gene: TRBD2; abundance: few; j_gene: TRBJ2-1; CDR3nt: TGTGCCACCAGTGACACTACTAGCGGGAGGAGCGATGAGCAGTTCTTC; CDR3aa: CATSDTTSGRSDEQFF
len: 13; v_gene: TRBV20-1; d_gene: TRBD1; abundance: few; j_gene: TRBJ1-2; CDR3nt: TGCAGTGCCCCCGGGACAGGGATATATGGCTACACCTTC; CDR3aa: CSAPGTGIYGYTF
len: 16; v_gene: TRBV5-1; d_gene: TRBD2; abundance: NA; j_gene: TRBJ2-5; CDR3nt: TGCGCCAGCAGCAGCCATTTAGCGGGAAGGCAAGAGACCCAGTACTTC; CDR3aa: CASSSHLAGRQETQYF
len: 14; v_gene: TRBV9; d_gene: NA; abundance: NA; j_gene: TRBJ2-7; CDR3nt: TGTGCCAGCAGCTCTGGCGGGGAAGGCTACGAGCAGTACTTC; CDR3aa: CASSSGGEGYEQYF
len: 16; v_gene: TRBV20-1; d_gene: TRBD2; abundance: NA; j_gene: TRBJ2-3; CDR3nt: TGCAGTGCTAGAGCGGGACTAGCGGGAAACACAGATACGCAGTATTTT; CDR3aa: CSARAGLAGNTDTQYF
len: 14; v_gene: TRBV7-3; d_gene: TRBD1; abundance: many; j_gene: TRBJ1-1; CDR3nt: TGTGCCAGCAGTTCGACAGGGGGAGACACTGAAGCTTTCTTT; CDR3aa: CASSSTGGDTEAFF
len: 14; v_gene: TRBV12-3/TRBV12-4; d_gene: NA; abundance: NA; j_gene: TRBJ1-6; CDR3nt: TGTGCCAGCAGTTTATTAGGGGCTGCATCACCCCTCCACTTT; CDR3aa: CASSLLGAASPLHF